Below, 30 T cell receptor beta chains from the same sample are listed, as sequenced in a study of CD8 T cells in ankylosing spondylitis. TCRdb re-derived calls from the 5' RACE reads in MiXCR, one entry per CDR3 protein. The sample contains a few hundred thousand distinct CDR3 sequences, less than 25% of which appear only once. Sequencing was carried out using blood, either unsorted or a sorted T cell fraction (not recorded which). These receptors were collected from a female donor with ankylosing spondylitis or in good health (not recorded which).

This clonotype was seen only a few times. V is TRBV29-1 and J is TRBJ1-2; 10 bases align to TRBD1. The CDR3 is 13 residues long. Germline values: CDR1 SQVTM, CDR2 ANQGSEA. With V trimmed by 4 bases and J by 3 bases, 2 bases remained unmatched. The CDR3 coding sequence is TGCAGCGTTGGCGGACAGGGGGACTATGGCTACACCTTC. Translation gives CSVGGQGDYGYTF.

In this sample, this clonotype turned up a few times. The rearrangement joins TRBV5-1 to TRBJ2-2, with 8 nucleotides matching TRBD1. The junction had 5 bases not matched to a gene; V was cut back by 6 bases and J by 1 base. The CDR3 has 15 residues. The germline gives CDR1 SGHRS, CDR2 YFSETQ. As DNA, the CDR3 is TGCGCCAGCACTGGACAGGGCGAGAACACCGGGGAGCTGTTTTTT. Translating gives CASTGQGENTGELFF.

The rearrangement joins TRBV5-1 to TRBJ2-7; D perhaps matches TRBD1 (6 bases). The V end was cut by 4 bases, the J end by 7 bases, with 18 bases between. The germline V gene has CDR1 SGHRS and CDR2 YFSETQ. The CDR3 contains 14 residues. The CDR3 region is CASSPDRLRGEQYF. The CDR3 DNA sequence: TGCGCCAGCAGCCCCGACAGGCTTAGGGGGGAGCAGTACTTC.

The V gene is TRBV7-2, the J gene TRBJ2-2; D unclear. The V gene's germline CDR1 is SGHTA and CDR2 FQGNSA. The V and J ends lost 7 bases and 0 bases respectively, with 9 bases between them. The CDR3 has 14 amino acids. The CDR3 DNA reads TGTGCCAGCAACCTAACCCCGAACACCGGGGAGCTGTTTTTT. This translates into CASNLTPNTGELFF.

V gene TRBV10-3 combines with J gene TRBJ1-1, with unresolved D. V gave up 0 bases and J gave up 5 bases, with 13 bases separating them. CDR1 and CDR2 (germline): ENHRY, SYGVKD. The CDR3 sequence is 15 residues long. Here the CDR3 reads CAISESRQPDTEAFF. CDR3 DNA sequence: TGTGCCATCAGTGAGTCGAGGCAGCCTGATACTGAAGCTTTCTTT.

For the CDR3, the DNA is TGCAGTGCTAGAGTTGATTTTTACACAGATACGCAGTATTTT. This gives the protein CSARVDFYTDTQYF. The chain couples TRBV20-1 to TRBJ2-3; D gene uncertain. The CDR3 runs to 14 residues. Trimming pared 1 base from V and 2 bases from J, leaving 10 bases between. Germline assignment: CDR1 DFQATT and CDR2 SNEGSKA (reference sequence).

This clonotype was counted ten times or more. The V and J genes are TRBV12-3 or TRBV12-4 and TRBJ2-1; 10 bases fit TRBD2. Trimming at V came to 3 bases and at J to 6 bases, leaving 5 bases not matched to a gene. This CDR3 comprises 15 residues. The CDR3 here is CASSFLAGAGNEQFF. The CDR3 DNA sequence: TGTGCCAGCAGTTTCCTAGCGGGAGCTGGCAATGAGCAGTTCTTC.

Ten or more counts support this clonotype. This chain links TRBV29-1 with TRBJ1-2, with a tentative D call TRBD1 (6 bases). Germline V CDR1 and CDR2: SQVTM, ANQGSEA. The ends were cut back, 5 bases at V and 1 base at J, with 11 bases in the middle. The CDR3 spans 13 residues. For the CDR3, the DNA is TGCAGCGTTCGGGGGGCTGGTAACTATGGCTACACCTTC. Its translation is CSVRGAGNYGYTF.

This clonotype was detected only a few times. This chain connects TRBV6-6 to TRBJ1-1; D gene ambiguous. The CDR3 is 13 residues long. The germline gives CDR1 MNHNY, CDR2 SVGAGI (reference sequence). Trimming took off 2 bases at V and 8 bases at J, with 12 bases between the two ends. CDR3 sequence: CASSYRVLTEAFF. CDR3 nucleotides: TGTGCCAGCAGTTACAGGGTCCTAACAGAAGCTTTCTTT.

This clonotype turned up a few times. This sequence joins TRBV30 and TRBJ2-7; the match to TRBD1 covers 7 bases. Germline CDR1 and CDR2: GTSNPN and SVGIG (reference sequence). The CDR3 has 16 amino acids. The junction had 12 bases not matched to a gene; V was cut back by 0 bases and J by 4 bases. The CDR3 nucleotides read TGTGCCTGGAGTGTAAAGGGGACAGTTCGAGGTTACGAGCAGTACTTC. It specifies CAWSVKGTVRGYEQYF.

This clonotype is a singleton in its sample. The chain links TRBV5-1 to TRBJ2-7, with 14 bases identical to TRBD2. V shed 5 bases, J shed 3 bases, and the junction held 10 bases outside the gene matches. This CDR3 spans 17 amino acids. CDR1 and CDR2 from the germline V gene are SGHRS and YFSETQ. The CDR3 coding sequence is TGCGCCAGCAGTTCGGGACTAGCGGGAGAGGGGGACTACGAGCAGTACTTC. It encodes CASSSGLAGEGDYEQYF. The whole variable domain, remainder taken from reference TRBV5-1 and TRBJ2-7, is KAGVTQTPRYLIKTRGQQVTLSCSPISGHRSVSWYQQTPGQGLQFLFEYFSETQRNKGNFPGRFSGRQFSNSRSEMNVSTLELGDSALYLCASSSGLAGEGDYEQYFGPGTRLTVT.

The chain employs TRBV12-3 or TRBV12-4 and TRBJ2-5; TRBD1 matches 7 bases. V lost 6 bases to trimming and J lost 4 bases; unmatched junction nucleotides: 11. The CDR3 contains 15 residues. DNA of the CDR3: TGTGCCAGCAGGCAACAGGGGAATCCACGAGAGACCCAGTACTTC. Residues: CASRQQGNPRETQYF.

The chain combines TRBV11-2 with TRBJ1-6, with unresolved D. The V end was cut by 4 bases, the J end by 3 bases, with 10 bases between. This CDR3 spans 15 amino acids. Germline CDR1 SGHAT, CDR2 FQNNGV. This chain's CDR3 is CASSSTKIYNSPLHF. CDR3 coding DNA: TGTGCCAGCAGCTCCACAAAAATCTATAATTCACCCCTCCACTTT.

This clonotype was seen a few times. The chain employs TRBV29-1 and TRBJ2-1; D unresolved. Trimming pared 4 bases from V and 4 bases from J, leaving 20 bases between. Germline V gene sequence: CDR1 SQVTM, CDR2 ANQGSEA. The CDR3 runs to 16 residues. CDR3 protein: CSVGSSTQKIYNEQFF. DNA for the CDR3: TGCAGCGTTGGGTCGTCGACCCAAAAAATTTACAATGAGCAGTTCTTC.

The chain carries TRBV11-2 and TRBJ1-1, with D unresolved. Germline loops: CDR1 SGHAT, CDR2 FQNNGV. V lost 2 bases and J lost 1, with 8 bases in between. The CDR3 is made up of 14 amino acids. The CDR3 sequence is CASSLSDTNTEAFF. DNA for the CDR3: TGTGCCAGCAGCTTATCGGATACGAACACTGAAGCTTTCTTT. Drawing the rest from reference TRBV11-2 and TRBJ1-1, the complete variable domain is EAGVAQSPRYKIIEKRQSVAFWCNPISGHATLYWYQQILGQGPKLLIQFQNNGVVDDSQLPKDRFSAERLKGVDSTLKIQPAKLEDSAVYLCASSLSDTNTEAFFGQGTRLTVV.

This clonotype was recorded a few times. The CDR3 DNA reads TGCAGTGCCTTCTGGCGGATCACAGATACGCAGTATTTT. This translates into CSAFWRITDTQYF. The V and J genes are TRBV20-1 and TRBJ2-3, with D uncertain. Germline V lookup: CDR1 DFQATT, CDR2 SNEGSKA (reference sequence). The CDR3 spans 13 residues. The V end lost 6 bases, the J end lost 2 bases, and 12 bases lay between the germline ends.

This clonotype has at least ten counts. The J gene is TRBJ2-5, the V gene TRBV20-1; the D is unclear. The germline V gene encodes CDR1 DFQATT and CDR2 SNEGSKA (reference sequence). The CDR3 contains 13 residues. CDR3 in amino acids: CSVRRVGLETQYF. The CDR3 bases are TGCAGCGTGAGACGGGTTGGGTTGGAGACCCAGTACTTC.

The V call is TRBV20-1, the J call TRBJ2-1; 9 bases match TRBD2. J gave up 5 bases and V 3 bases, and 5 bases lay outside the gene matches. The CDR3 runs 14 residues. Germline V lookup: CDR1 DFQATT, CDR2 SNEGSKA (reference sequence). DNA for the CDR3: TGCAGTGCTAGGTCGACTAGCGGTAACAATGAGCAGTTCTTC. Protein: CSARSTSGNNEQFF.

This clonotype has only a few counts. The gene calls are TRBV5-1 and TRBJ2-1; 9 bases fit TRBD2. Germline CDR1 is SGHRS and CDR2 is YFSETQ. The CDR3 consists of 17 residues. The J segment lost 0 bases and the V segment lost 2 bases, leaving 6 bases of the junction unmatched. The CDR3 DNA reads TGCGCCAGCAGCTTACTAAGTAGCGGGAGCTCCTACAATGAGCAGTTCTTC. Amino acid sequence: CASSLLSSGSSYNEQFF.

This clonotype was counted between two and nine times. The chain carries TRBV6-1 and TRBJ2-2; perhaps TRBD2 as D (6 bases). Germline CDR1 MNHNS, CDR2 SASEGT. V dropped 6 bases and J dropped 6 bases, with 23 bases sitting between them. The CDR3 totals 17 residues. The CDR3: CASSHRVAGTVAGELFF. The DNA for the CDR3 is TGTGCCAGCAGCCATAGGGTTGCGGGGACGGTGGCCGGGGAGCTGTTTTTT.

V is TRBV7-8 and J is TRBJ2-7; 7 bases match TRBD1. The CDR3 is made up of 15 amino acids. Germline CDR1 and CDR2: SGHVS and FQNEAQ. V trimming: 2 bases; J trimming: 2 bases; junction bases outside the gene matches: 6. CDR3: CASSLLTGSTYEQYF. DNA for the CDR3: TGTGCCAGCAGCTTACTGACAGGGTCTACCTACGAGCAGTACTTC.

The chain combines TRBV15 with TRBJ1-1; D ambiguous. The CDR3 length is 15 residues. The germline gives CDR1 LNHNV, CDR2 YYDKDF (reference sequence). V lost 0 bases and J lost 2, with 10 bases in between. This CDR3 is CATSRDGLSNTEAFF. Written as DNA, the CDR3 is TGTGCCACCAGCAGAGATGGGCTCTCAAACACTGAAGCTTTCTTT.

V is TRBV27 and J is TRBJ2-7, with TRBD2 matching over 15 bases. V dropped 7 bases and J dropped 4; count of bases not matched to a gene: 14. CDR1 is MNHEY and CDR2 is SMNVEV in the germline V gene (reference sequence). The CDR3 length is 18 residues. CDR3 region: CASKGLAGGPSNTYEQYF. CDR3 nucleotide sequence: TGTGCCAGCAAAGGACTAGCGGGAGGGCCCTCAAATACTTACGAGCAGTACTTC.

This clonotype was found a few times. As DNA, the CDR3 is TGTGCCAGCACCGCAGATGACAGGCGCACAGATACGCAGTATTTT. It specifies CASTADDRRTDTQYF. This chain links TRBV9 with TRBJ2-3; possible D gene TRBD1, 6 bases. Germline CDR1 and CDR2: SGDLS and YYNGEE. The V and J ends lost 6 bases and 1 base respectively, with 15 bases between them. The CDR3 is made up of 15 amino acids. The full variable domain, in which reference TRBV9 and TRBJ2-3 provide the parts outside the CDR3, is DSGVTQTPKHLITATGQRVTLRCSPRSGDLSVYWYQQSLDQGLQFLIQYYNGEERAKGNILERFSAQQFPDLHSELNLSSLELGDSALYFCASTADDRRTDTQYFGPGTRLTVL.

This clonotype was detected only a few times. The chain recombines TRBV20-1 with TRBJ1-2; 7 bases map to TRBD1. The CDR3 spans 13 residues. CDR1 is DFQATT, CDR2 SNEGSKA, per germline (reference sequence). The J segment lost 2 bases and the V segment lost 5 bases, leaving 5 bases of the junction unmatched. The CDR3 nucleotides are TGCAGTGCTCCAAGGGGACAGAACTATGGCTACACCTTC. Amino acids: CSAPRGQNYGYTF.

This clonotype was observed a handful of times. The chain recombines TRBV7-2 with TRBJ2-1; the match to TRBD2 covers 7 bases. The V segment lost 1 base and the J segment 6 bases; nucleotides outside the gene matches: 9. The CDR3 length is 16 residues. Per the germline V gene, CDR1 is SGHTA and CDR2 is FQGNSA. Here the CDR3 reads CASSLVGEGAPNEQFF. In DNA, the CDR3 is TGTGCCAGCAGCTTAGTCGGGGAGGGAGCCCCCAATGAGCAGTTCTTC.

This clonotype was observed a few times. The chain combines TRBV19 with TRBJ2-3; D possibly uses TRBD1 or TRBD2 (5 bases each). Germline CDR1 and CDR2: LNHDA and SQIVND (reference sequence). The CDR3 contains 14 residues. The V gene lost 1 base and the J gene lost 7 bases, with 12 bases spanning the gap. The CDR3 here is CASSIGRDGNTQYF. The CDR3 bases are TGTGCCAGTAGTATAGGCCGGGACGGGAATACGCAGTATTTT.

This clonotype was detected ten times or more. The rearrangement uses TRBV9 and TRBJ2-1; D is unresolved. The V gene's germline CDR1 is SGDLS and CDR2 YYNGEE. V was pared by 6 bases and J by 0 bases, with 13 bases between. This CDR3 region has 15 residues. CDR3 protein: CASNPAPLSYNEQFF. Here the CDR3 DNA reads TGTGCCAGCAACCCCGCTCCCCTCTCCTACAATGAGCAGTTCTTC.

This clonotype was counted ten times or more. J is TRBJ2-1 and V is TRBV29-1; 8 bases match TRBD2. J was trimmed by 6 bases and V by 6 bases; bases with no gene match: 4. Germline CDR1 reads SQVTM; CDR2 reads ANQGSEA. This CDR3 contains 12 residues. In nucleotides, the CDR3 is TGCAGCGTGGGACTAGGAGTCAATGAGCAGTTCTTC. This sequence encodes CSVGLGVNEQFF.

The V gene is TRBV6-2 or TRBV6-3, the J gene TRBJ2-3, with 7 nucleotides matching TRBD1. Per germline, CDR1 MNHEY and CDR2 SVGEGT. The V segment lost 5 bases and the J segment 2 bases; nucleotides outside the gene matches: 10. The CDR3 covers 16 residues. CDR3 sequence reads: CASSTRDSQLTDTQYF. The DNA for the CDR3 is TGTGCCAGCAGTACCCGGGACAGCCAACTCACAGATACGCAGTATTTT.